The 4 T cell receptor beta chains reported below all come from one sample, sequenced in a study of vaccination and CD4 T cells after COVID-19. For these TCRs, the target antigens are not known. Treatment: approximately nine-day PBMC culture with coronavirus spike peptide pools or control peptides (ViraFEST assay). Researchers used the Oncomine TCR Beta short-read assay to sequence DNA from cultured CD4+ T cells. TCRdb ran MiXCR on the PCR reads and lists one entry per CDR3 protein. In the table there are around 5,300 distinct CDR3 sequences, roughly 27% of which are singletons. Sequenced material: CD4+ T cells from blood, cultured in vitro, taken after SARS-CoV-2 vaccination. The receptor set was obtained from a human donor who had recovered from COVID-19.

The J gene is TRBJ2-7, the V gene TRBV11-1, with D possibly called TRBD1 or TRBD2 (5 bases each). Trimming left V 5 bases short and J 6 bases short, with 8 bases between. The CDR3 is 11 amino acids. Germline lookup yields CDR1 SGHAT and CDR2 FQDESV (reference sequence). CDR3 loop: CASSPGREQYF. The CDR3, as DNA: TGTGCCAGCAGCCCGGGGCGCGAGCAGTACTTC.

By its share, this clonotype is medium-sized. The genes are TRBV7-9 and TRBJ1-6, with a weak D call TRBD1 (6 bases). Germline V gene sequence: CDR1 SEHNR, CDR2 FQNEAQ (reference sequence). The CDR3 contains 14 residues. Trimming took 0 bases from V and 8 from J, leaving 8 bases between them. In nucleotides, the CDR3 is TGTGCCAGCAGCTTAGCAGGGGGATATTCACCCCTCCACTTT. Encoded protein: CASSLAGGYSPLHF.

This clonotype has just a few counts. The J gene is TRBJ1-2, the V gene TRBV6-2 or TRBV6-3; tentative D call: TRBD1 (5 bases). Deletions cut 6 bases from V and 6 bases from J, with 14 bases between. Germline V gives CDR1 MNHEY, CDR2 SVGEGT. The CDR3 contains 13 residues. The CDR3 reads CASRLPGIHGYTF. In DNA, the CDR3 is TGTGCCAGCAGGTTACCAGGGATCCATGGCTACACCTTC.

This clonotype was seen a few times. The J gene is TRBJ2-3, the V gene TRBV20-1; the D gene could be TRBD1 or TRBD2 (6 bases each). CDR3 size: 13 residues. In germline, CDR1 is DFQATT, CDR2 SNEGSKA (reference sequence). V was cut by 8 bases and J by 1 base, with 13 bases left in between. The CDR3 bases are TGCAGTTTCAAGGGGGGCCGCACAGATACGCAGTATTTT. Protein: CSFKGGRTDTQYF.